This T cell receptor beta chain was captured in a study of blood T cell repertoires in COVID-19. The wider study: Whether acute or convalescent, the COVID-19 samples came from the United States, Italy and Spain. PBMCs, B-cell-depleted T cells, or T cells provided the cDNA or gDNA that made up the material.

Sequenced by immunoSEQ multiplex PCR; TCRdb stores in-frame clones only, minus some. This sample has about 30,000 clones, with 87% found just once. V lost 2 bases to trimming and J lost 4 bases; unmatched junction nucleotides: 8. The CDR3 is 16 amino acids. Germline V lookup: CDR1 MNHEY, CDR2 SVGAGI. The TCR sequence derives from a man aged 55 to 70 with active COVID-19. The chain is built from TRBV6-5 and TRBJ2-3; 8 bases match TRBD2. Sequencing was done on a sample of peripheral blood. The CDR3 spells CASSYQAGGASDTQYF. In nucleotides, the CDR3 is TGTGCCAGCAGTTACCAGGCGGGGGGAGCTTCAGATACGCAGTATTTT.